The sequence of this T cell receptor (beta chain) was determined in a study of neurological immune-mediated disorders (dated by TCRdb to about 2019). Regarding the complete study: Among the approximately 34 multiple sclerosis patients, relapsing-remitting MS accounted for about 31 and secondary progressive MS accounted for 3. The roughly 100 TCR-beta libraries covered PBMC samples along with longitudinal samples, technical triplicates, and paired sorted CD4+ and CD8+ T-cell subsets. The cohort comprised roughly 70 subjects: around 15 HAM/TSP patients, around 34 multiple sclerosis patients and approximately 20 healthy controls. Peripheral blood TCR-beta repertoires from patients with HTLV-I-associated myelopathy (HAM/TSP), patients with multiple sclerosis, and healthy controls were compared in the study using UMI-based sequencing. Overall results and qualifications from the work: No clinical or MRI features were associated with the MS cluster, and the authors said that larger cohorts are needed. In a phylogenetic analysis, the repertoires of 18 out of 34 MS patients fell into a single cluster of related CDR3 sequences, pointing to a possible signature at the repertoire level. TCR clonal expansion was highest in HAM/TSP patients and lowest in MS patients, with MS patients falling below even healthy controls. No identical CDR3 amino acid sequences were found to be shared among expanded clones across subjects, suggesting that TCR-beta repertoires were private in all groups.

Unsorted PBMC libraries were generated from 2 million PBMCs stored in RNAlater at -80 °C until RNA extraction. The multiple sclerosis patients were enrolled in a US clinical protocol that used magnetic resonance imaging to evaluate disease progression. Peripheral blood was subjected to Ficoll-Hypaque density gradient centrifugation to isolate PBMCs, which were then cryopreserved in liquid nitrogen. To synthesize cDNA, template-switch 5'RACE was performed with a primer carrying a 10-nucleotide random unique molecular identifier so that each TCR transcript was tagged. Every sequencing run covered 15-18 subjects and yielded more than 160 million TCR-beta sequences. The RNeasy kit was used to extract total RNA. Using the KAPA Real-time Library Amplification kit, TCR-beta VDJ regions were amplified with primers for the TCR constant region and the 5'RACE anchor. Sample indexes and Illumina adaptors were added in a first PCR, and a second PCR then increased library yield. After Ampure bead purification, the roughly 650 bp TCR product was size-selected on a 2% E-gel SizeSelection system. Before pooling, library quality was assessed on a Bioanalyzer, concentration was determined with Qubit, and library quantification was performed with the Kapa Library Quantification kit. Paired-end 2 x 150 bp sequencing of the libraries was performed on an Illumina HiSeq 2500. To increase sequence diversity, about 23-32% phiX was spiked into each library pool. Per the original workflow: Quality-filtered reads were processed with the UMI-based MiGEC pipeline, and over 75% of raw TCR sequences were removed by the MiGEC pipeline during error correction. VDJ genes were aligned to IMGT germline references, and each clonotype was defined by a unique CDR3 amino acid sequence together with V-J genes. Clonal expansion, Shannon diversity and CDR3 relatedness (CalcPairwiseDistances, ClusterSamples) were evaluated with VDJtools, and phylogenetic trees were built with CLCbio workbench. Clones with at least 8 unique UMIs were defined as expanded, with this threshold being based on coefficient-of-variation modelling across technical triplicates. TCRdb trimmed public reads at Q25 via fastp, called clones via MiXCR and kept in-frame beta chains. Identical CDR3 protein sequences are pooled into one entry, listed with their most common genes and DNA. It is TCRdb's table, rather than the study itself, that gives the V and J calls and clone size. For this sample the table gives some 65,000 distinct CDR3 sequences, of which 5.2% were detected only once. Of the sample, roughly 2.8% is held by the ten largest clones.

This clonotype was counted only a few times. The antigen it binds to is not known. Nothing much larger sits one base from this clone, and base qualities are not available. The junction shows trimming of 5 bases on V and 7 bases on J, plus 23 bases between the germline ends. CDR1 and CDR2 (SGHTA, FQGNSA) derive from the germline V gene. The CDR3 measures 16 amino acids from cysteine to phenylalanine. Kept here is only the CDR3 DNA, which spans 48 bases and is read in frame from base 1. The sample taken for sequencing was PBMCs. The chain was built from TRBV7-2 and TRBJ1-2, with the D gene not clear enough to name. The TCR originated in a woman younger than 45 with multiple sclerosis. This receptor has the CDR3 CASSEVGQKRGFGYTF. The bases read TGTGCCAGCAGCGAGGTCGGGCAGAAAAGAGGGTTTGGCTACACCTTC.